This T cell receptor (beta chain) appears in the sequencing data of a study of cytomegalovirus exposure and HLA in healthy donors. Study-level results: Cytomegalovirus association was listed for 164 TCR beta chains.

Germline V CDR1 and CDR2: MNHEY, SMNVEV (reference sequence). With V trimmed by 6 bases and J by 0 bases, 8 bases remained unmatched. This CDR3 region has 16 residues. As to this clone: The antigen is not known.

It was the approximately 120-subject validation cohort, separate from the 666-subject first cohort, to which the donors belonged. TCRdb keeps only in-frame clones here, not all; method: immunoSEQ multiplex PCR. The data hold 110,000 or so clones, with around 95% observed a single time. Material: PBMCs. The chain joins TRBV27 to TRBJ1-3; 7 nucleotides agree with TRBD1. The receptor was derived from a woman in her late teens or twenties in good health and CMV-seronegative. CDR3 sequence (DNA): TGTGCCAGCAGCCGACAGGGTCCCTACTCTGGAAACACCATATATTTT. It yields the protein CASSRQGPYSGNTIYF.